This record covers a single TCR beta chain. Its target is not known. CDR3 size: 13 residues. V was trimmed by 2 bases and J by 7 bases, leaving 12 bases between them. Germline-derived CDR1 and CDR2 are SGHAT and FQNNGV. The data derive from a study of cytomegalovirus exposure and HLA in healthy donors. Findings and limits, study-wide: Researchers reported that a few CMV-associated chains were confirmed in vitro as CMV antigen-specific. The classifier was said to identify cytomegalovirus status with high specificity and sensitivity. The study designated fewer than 200 TCR beta chains cytomegalovirus-associated. Generally TCR sequences proved uncommon, though certain public TCRs appeared in numerous donors.

The protocol was immunoSEQ multiplex PCR, while the TCRdb copy is restricted to in-frame clones and leaves out a portion. Of around 65,000 clones listed, more than 85% are singletons. V usage is TRBV11-2 and J usage is TRBJ2-7; D remains ambiguous. Sequenced sample: PBMCs. The origin of this receptor is a man younger than 35 in good health and CMV-seropositive. The CDR3 loop reads CASSLMTPEEQYF. CDR3 sequence (DNA): TGTGCCAGCAGCTTAATGACCCCGGAGGAGCAGTACTTC.